Shown below are 27 T cell receptor beta chains from a single sample sequenced in a study of control samples from healthy donors and cancer patients. Profiling relied on immunoSEQ multiplex PCR, and the TCRdb table lists in-frame clones only, not all of them. This sample has 80,000 to 100,000 clones, with 88% found just once. Input material: blood. The receptors were gathered from a man under 40 in good health.

CDR3 nucleotides: TGCGCCAGCAGCCAAGGGGTTGGATACGAGCAGTACTTC. Its translation: CASSQGVGYEQYF. The gene calls are TRBV4-1 and TRBJ2-7, with unresolved D. The germline V and J ends were trimmed by 1 base and 4 bases, with 8 bases remaining between them. The CDR3 is made up of 13 amino acids. Per germline, CDR1 MGHRA and CDR2 YSYEKL.

The chain links TRBV2 to TRBJ2-2; weak D call: TRBD2 (5 bases). Germline CDR1 reads SNHLY; CDR2 reads FYNNEI. V lost 4 bases and J 1 base, leaving 7 bases between the germline ends. This CDR3 is built from 14 residues. Written as DNA, the CDR3 is TGTGCCAGCAGTGTACGGGGGAACACCGGGGAGCTGTTTTTT. It yields the protein CASSVRGNTGELFF. Drawing the rest from reference TRBV2 and TRBJ2-2, the complete variable domain is EPEVTQTPSHQVTQMGQEVILRCVPISNHLYFYWYRQILGQKVEFLVSFYNNEISEKSEIFDDQFSVERPDGSNFTLKIRSTKLEDSAMYFCASSVRGNTGELFFGEGSRLTVL.

The chain links TRBV28 to TRBJ2-3; 12 bases map to TRBD2. V dropped 6 bases and J dropped 4; count of bases not matched to a gene: 8. Germline values: CDR1 MDHEN, CDR2 SYDVKM. This CDR3 comprises 16 residues. The CDR3, as DNA: TGTGCCAGCAGCGCCCCTAGCGGGAGGGTCGCAGATACGCAGTATTTT. Protein sequence: CASSAPSGRVADTQYF.

The chain combines TRBV11-3 with TRBJ2-7, with D possibly being TRBD1 (6 bases). Germline loops: CDR1 SGHNT, CDR2 YENEEA. V lost 4 bases and J lost 3, with 13 bases in between. The CDR3 is 14 residues long. The CDR3 spells CASSSRTAFYEQYF. The CDR3 DNA follows: TGTGCCAGCAGCTCCCGGACAGCCTTCTACGAGCAGTACTTC.

The chain employs TRBV28 and TRBJ1-2; perhaps TRBD1 as D (5 bases). Germline V lookup: CDR1 MDHEN, CDR2 SYDVKM. The CDR3 spans 12 residues. With 4 bases removed from V and 8 bases from J, the gap between germline ends came to 11 bases. CDR3 DNA: TGTGCCAGCAGTTCAGGGTCAAGGGGCTACACCTTC. Protein sequence: CASSSGSRGYTF.

This clone was found a few times. J is TRBJ1-4 and V is TRBV2; TRBD1 agrees at 12 bases. With V trimmed by 6 bases and J by 7 bases, 6 bases remained unmatched. In germline, CDR1 is SNHLY, CDR2 FYNNEI. This CDR3 spans 15 amino acids. The DNA of the CDR3 is TGTGCCAGCAGCGCTGGGACAGGGGGCGCTGAAAAACTGTTTTTT. As protein: CASSAGTGGAEKLFF. The entire variable domain, with the rest obtained from reference TRBV2 and TRBJ1-4, is as follows: EPEVTQTPSHQVTQMGQEVILRCVPISNHLYFYWYRQILGQKVEFLVSFYNNEISEKSEIFDDQFSVERPDGSNFTLKIRSTKLEDSAMYFCASSAGTGGAEKLFFGSGTQLSVL.

Only one count was recorded for this clone. The genes are TRBV2 and TRBJ2-3, with 8 bases identical to TRBD2. Germline V gene sequence: CDR1 SNHLY, CDR2 FYNNEI. The V gene end was trimmed by 4 bases and the J gene end by 3 bases; junction bases not matched to a gene: 3. The CDR3 has 14 amino acids. CDR3 sequence: CASSVRGRTDTQYF. Here the CDR3 DNA reads TGTGCCAGCAGTGTTCGCGGGAGGACAGATACGCAGTATTTT.

Only a few counts were recorded for this clone. The V gene is TRBV4-1, the J gene TRBJ2-7; 9 bases are a match to TRBD2. Germline assignment: CDR1 MGHRA and CDR2 YSYEKL. Trimming cost V 1 base and J 0 bases; bases outside gene matches: 10. CDR3 size: 18 residues. Here the CDR3 DNA reads TGCGCCAGCAGCCAAGCGTGGACTAGCGAACCGAGCTCCTACGAGCAGTACTTC. Translation: CASSQAWTSEPSSYEQYF.

The chain recombines TRBV16 with TRBJ2-5; D not resolved. In germline, CDR1 is KGHSY, CDR2 FQNENV. The CDR3 covers 13 residues. V was shortened by 0 bases and J by 4 bases, with 6 bases between the two germline ends. The chain's CDR3 is CASSQSGRETQYF. The CDR3 nucleotides read TGTGCCAGCAGCCAATCGGGCAGAGAGACCCAGTACTTC.

The chain has TRBV7-9 and TRBJ2-1, with D possibly being TRBD2 (5 bases). Germline CDR1 and CDR2: SEHNR and FQNEAQ (reference sequence). The CDR3 has 11 amino acids. V was clipped by 4 bases and J by 9 bases, with 7 bases between them. This CDR3 is CASSSDFEQFF. In nucleotides, the CDR3 is TGTGCCAGCAGCTCGGACTTTGAGCAGTTCTTC.

The chain uses TRBV27 and TRBJ2-7; the match to TRBD1 covers 8 bases. Trimming took 7 bases from V and 6 from J; bases not matched to a gene: 14. Germline values: CDR1 MNHEY, CDR2 SMNVEV (reference sequence). The CDR3 has 15 residues. The CDR3 sequence is CASISIGQGLVEQYF. The CDR3 DNA follows: TGTGCCAGCATTAGTATAGGACAGGGTCTCGTCGAGCAGTACTTC.

This chain joins TRBV7-2 and TRBJ2-7; TRBD2 matches at 9 bases. Germline CDR1 is SGHTA and CDR2 is FQGNSA. The V and J ends lost 2 bases and 2 bases, in that order; junction bases with no gene match: 7. This CDR3 spans 16 amino acids. CDR3 coding DNA: TGTGCCAGCAGCTTACGGGCGGGAGGGACTCCCTACGAGCAGTACTTC. This gives the protein CASSLRAGGTPYEQYF.

About this clone itself: The junction does not match germline at one end; this may be a read error. The rearrangement links TRBV18 to TRBJ1-5; no reliable D call. CDR1 is KGHSH, CDR2 LQKENI, per germline. This CDR3 is 13 amino acids long. The CDR3 DNA reads as TGTGTCAGCTCGTCGGGAGAGGATCAGCCCCAGCATTTT. Translating it yields CVSSSGEDQPQHF. The entire variable domain, with the rest obtained from reference TRBV18 and TRBJ1-5, is as follows: NAGVMQNPRHLVRRRGQEARLRCSPMKGHSHVYWYRQLPEEGLKFMVYLQKENIIDESGMPKERFSAEFPKEGPSILRIQQVVRGDSAAYFCVSSSGEDQPQHFGDGTRLSIL.

The table lists this clone with a count of one. The chain combines TRBV27 with TRBJ2-7; maybe TRBD2 (5 bases). V was pared by 6 bases and J by 3 bases, with 18 bases between. Germline V CDR1 and CDR2: MNHEY, SMNVEV (reference sequence). This CDR3 spans 15 amino acids. The CDR3 sequence is CASRRPGLGGYEQYF. Written as DNA, the CDR3 is TGTGCCAGCAGACGACCCGGGCTTGGAGGCTACGAGCAGTACTTC.

Only a few counts were recorded for this clone. This chain links TRBV4-3 with TRBJ1-5; D call uncertain. V was shortened by 1 base and J by 3 bases, with 7 bases between the two germline ends. The CDR3 consists of 14 residues. Germline V CDR1 and CDR2: LGHNA, YSLEER. DNA for the CDR3: TGCGCCAGCAGCCAAGTTTTAGACAATCAGCCCCAGCATTTT. This codes for CASSQVLDNQPQHF.

The rearrangement uses TRBV7-7 and TRBJ2-3; TRBD2 aligns across 9 bases. The junction had 3 bases not matched to a gene; V was cut back by 8 bases and J by 0 bases. The CDR3 has 14 amino acids. Germline V CDR1 and CDR2: SSHAT, FNYEAQ (reference sequence). CDR3 sequence (DNA): TGTGCCAGCGCGCTAGCGGGGAGCACAGATACGCAGTATTTT. Encoded protein: CASALAGSTDTQYF.

The chain carries TRBV7-9 and TRBJ2-7; 7 nucleotides match TRBD1. CDR1 and CDR2 (germline): SEHNR, FQNEAQ (reference sequence). The trim removed 3 bases at V and 6 bases at J, leaving 2 bases unmatched. The CDR3 runs to 12 residues. This CDR3 reads CASSFGQAEQYF. CDR3 DNA: TGTGCCAGCAGCTTCGGACAGGCCGAGCAGTACTTC.

This chain joins TRBV12-3 or TRBV12-4 and TRBJ1-2; unclear D gene. Trimming cost V 3 bases and J 7 bases, with 12 bases left between them. The CDR3 loop spans 13 amino acids. Written as DNA, the CDR3 is TGTGCCAGCAGTTTGTCGGCAGTCGGTGGCTACACCTTC. Its translation is CASSLSAVGGYTF.

The V call is TRBV12-3 or TRBV12-4, the J call TRBJ2-3; D uncertain. CDR3 length equals 13 residues. V lost 2 bases to trimming and J lost 0 bases, with 3 bases between them. CDR3: CASSLISTDTQYF. CDR3 coding DNA: TGTGCCAGCAGTTTAATAAGCACAGATACGCAGTATTTT.

V gene TRBV5-1 combines with J gene TRBJ2-7; TRBD2 matches 9 bases. The ends lost 1 base at V and 3 bases at J; junction bases unmatched: 11. Germline values: CDR1 SGHRS, CDR2 YFSETQ. This CDR3 has 17 residues. The CDR3 coding sequence is TGCGCCAGCAGCTTGACCCCGGTAGGTAGCGGGAGCTACGAGCAGTACTTC. This translates into CASSLTPVGSGSYEQYF. The full variable domain, rest sourced from reference TRBV5-1 and TRBJ2-7, is KAGVTQTPRYLIKTRGQQVTLSCSPISGHRSVSWYQQTPGQGLQFLFEYFSETQRNKGNFPGRFSGRQFSNSRSEMNVSTLELGDSALYLCASSLTPVGSGSYEQYFGPGTRLTVT.

As to this clone: The same CDR3 can be traced to other DNA sequences in this sample. The chain joins TRBV2 to TRBJ1-6; D perhaps matches TRBD1 (6 bases). Trimming removed 4 bases from V and 9 bases from J, with 13 bases in between. CDR1 and CDR2 from the germline V gene are SNHLY and FYNNEI. This CDR3 spans 14 amino acids. CDR3 protein: CASSAQGSSSPLHF. CDR3 sequence (DNA): TGTGCCAGCAGTGCTCAGGGGTCATCTTCACCCCTCCACTTT.

The chain uses TRBV28 and TRBJ2-2; D is possibly TRBD1 (5 bases). CDR3 length equals 15 residues. Germline loops: CDR1 MDHEN, CDR2 SYDVKM. The ends were cut back, 2 bases at V and 1 base at J, with 8 bases in the middle. The CDR3 DNA follows: TGTGCCAGCAGTTTAGACAGCTTGAACACCGGGGAGCTGTTTTTT. This codes for CASSLDSLNTGELFF.

This chain joins TRBV30 and TRBJ1-5; 11 positions agree with TRBD1. The trim removed 5 bases at V and 7 bases at J, leaving 4 bases unmatched. Germline values: CDR1 GTSNPN, CDR2 SVGIG (reference sequence). There are 13 residues in the CDR3. The CDR3 DNA follows: TGTGCCTGGGGACAGGGGGCCTCGCAGCCCCAGCATTTT. It is translated as CAWGQGASQPQHF.

The rearrangement joins TRBV5-4 to TRBJ2-1, with TRBD2 matching 7 bases. This CDR3 comprises 16 residues. Germline V gene lookup returns CDR1 SGHNT and CDR2 YYREEE (reference sequence). J gave up 0 bases and V 3 bases, and 6 bases lay outside the gene matches. The CDR3 sequence is CASSWGGESSYNEQFF. The CDR3 region has the DNA TGTGCCAGCAGCTGGGGGGGGGAGAGCTCCTACAATGAGCAGTTCTTC.

The chain uses TRBV5-6 and TRBJ2-3, with 7 bases lining up with TRBD2. Losses at the gene ends were 2 bases for V and 0 bases for J; bases not matched to a gene: 3. The germline V gene has CDR1 SGHDT and CDR2 YYEEEE. The CDR3 sequence is 15 residues long. CDR3 sequence: CASSFGGGSTDTQYF. The CDR3 region has the DNA TGTGCCAGCAGCTTTGGGGGAGGGAGCACAGATACGCAGTATTTT. Looking up the rest from reference TRBV5-6 and TRBJ2-3 gives the full variable domain: DAGVTQSPTHLIKTRGQQVTLRCSPKSGHDTVSWYQQALGQGPQFIFQYYEEEERQRGNFPDRFSGHQFPNYSSELNVNALLLGDSALYLCASSFGGGSTDTQYFGPGTRLTVL.

The chain uses TRBV7-9 and TRBJ1-5; D gene ambiguous. The V and J ends lost 5 bases and 0 bases respectively, with 11 bases between them. The CDR3 is 15 amino acids. Germline CDR1 reads SEHNR; CDR2 reads FQNEAQ (reference sequence). CDR3 sequence reads: CASSPGSYSNQPQHF. The CDR3 region has the DNA TGTGCCAGCAGCCCCGGGAGCTATAGCAATCAGCCCCAGCATTTT.

DNA of the CDR3: TGTGCCAGCAGCCTCTGGCAGGGAAAGCAGTTCTTC. Translated: CASSLWQGKQFF. The chain uses TRBV14 and TRBJ2-1; the D gene is possibly TRBD1 (5 bases). Trimming took off 4 bases at V and 11 bases at J, with 12 bases between the two ends. CDR1 SGHDN and CDR2 FVKESK come from the germline V gene. The length of the CDR3 is 12 residues.